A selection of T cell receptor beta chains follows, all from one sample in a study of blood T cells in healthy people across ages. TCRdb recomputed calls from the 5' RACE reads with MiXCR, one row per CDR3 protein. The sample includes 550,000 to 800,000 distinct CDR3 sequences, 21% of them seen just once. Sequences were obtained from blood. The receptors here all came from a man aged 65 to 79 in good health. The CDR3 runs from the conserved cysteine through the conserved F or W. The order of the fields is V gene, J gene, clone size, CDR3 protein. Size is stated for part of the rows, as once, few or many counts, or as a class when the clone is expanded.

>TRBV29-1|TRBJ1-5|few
CSVAGANQPQHF
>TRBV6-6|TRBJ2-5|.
CASRHQGAGETRYF
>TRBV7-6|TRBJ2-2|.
CASSLATSGATGELFF
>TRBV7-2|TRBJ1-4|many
CASSHPAGSAEKLFF
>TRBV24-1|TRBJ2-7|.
CATSDLLFSEQYF
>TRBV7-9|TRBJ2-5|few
CASSHQLAGGRFQETQYF
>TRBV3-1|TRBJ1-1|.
CASSQDQGFSEAFF
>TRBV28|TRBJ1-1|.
CATGGLGTEAFF
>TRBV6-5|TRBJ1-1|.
CASSSGTGDSFAEAFF
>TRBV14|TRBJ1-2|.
CASSQAMYYGYTF
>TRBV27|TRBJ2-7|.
CASSITGTGYSYEQYF
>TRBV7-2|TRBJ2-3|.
CASSRGLGGAGPDTQYF
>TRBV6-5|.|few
CASKAGGFGNEQFF
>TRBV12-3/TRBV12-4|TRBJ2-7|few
CASSLNPGQGGEQYF
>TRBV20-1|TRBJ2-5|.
CSANGQRETQYF
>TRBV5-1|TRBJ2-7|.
CASSLGASGSSYEQYF